This record looks at one T cell receptor beta chain sequence and its context. As yet, its antigen is unknown. This sample is part of a study of cytomegalovirus exposure and HLA in healthy donors. On the study more broadly: Early release data held 85 million or so unique TCRs from HLA-typed donors. Study observations and caveats: Listed as cytomegalovirus-associated were 164 TCR beta chains.

A multiplex PCR was run with 60 Vbeta primers and 13 Jbeta primers. Some clones are missing from TCRdb's copy, which holds only in-frame ones; the method was immunoSEQ multiplex PCR. The sample shows around 84,000 clones, roughly four fifths of them seen only once. The sequence was obtained from a human donor in good health. The sequencing input was PBMCs.

Here the CDR3 reads CATSRGTGDGYTF. CDR3 coding DNA: TGTGCCACCAGCAGAGGGACAGGGGACGGCTACACCTTC. The V gene is TRBV15, the J gene TRBJ1-2; 9 bases map to TRBD1. The V gene's germline CDR1 is LNHNV and CDR2 YYDKDF (reference sequence). V was pared by 1 base and J by 8 bases, with 2 bases of the junction left unmatched. CDR3 length: 13 amino acids.